Presented here are 26 T cell receptor beta chains from one specimen sequenced in a study of beta chain features in type 1 diabetes (dated by TCRdb to the late 2010s). Libraries were made using the immunoSEQ multiplex PCR assay. All of the isolated RNA was reverse transcribed with the High Capacity cDNA Reverse Transcription Kit, so expressed TCRB transcripts were sequenced. TCRdb took over this immuneACCESS table, retaining in-frame rearrangements with V and J assigned. Such tables are incomplete; in checked studies, under half of the missing clones stem from an unresolved V gene, and the remainder is unexplained. The sample has about 230,000 clones on record, 9.6% of them singletons. Just under 0.035% of the sample rests with the top ten. The source material was naive CD4+ T cells from blood. Interpreted using the paper, the cell subset or site label stands for: true naive CD4+ T cells. The source of these receptors is a young woman in good health.

This clone was observed a few times. This rearrangement joins TRBV28 to TRBJ1-2, with unresolved D. Trimming left V 6 bases short and J 2 bases short, with 10 bases between. Germline-derived CDR1 and CDR2 are MDHEN and SYDVKM. This CDR3 contains 13 residues. The CDR3 DNA reads TGTGCCAGCAGGCAACAGATCAACTATGGCTACACCTTC. Its translation: CASRQQINYGYTF.

The rearrangement links TRBV29-1 to TRBJ2-3, with 7 bases aligning to TRBD1. Unmatched junction bases numbered 10, after V lost 4 bases and J lost 3 bases. Germline values: CDR1 SQVTM, CDR2 ANQGSEA. CDR3 size: 15 residues. CDR3 protein: CSVGRTRQGTDTQYF. CDR3 nucleotides: TGCAGCGTTGGAAGAACGAGACAGGGTACAGATACGCAGTATTTT.

This clone was counted between two and nine times. This chain uses TRBV30 with TRBJ2-4; 13 bases map to TRBD2. V gave up 7 bases and J gave up 7 bases; unmatched junction bases: 10. The CDR3 totals 15 residues. Germline CDR1 is GTSNPN and CDR2 is SVGIG (reference sequence). The CDR3 here is CAYRLAGGGRNIQYF. In nucleotides, the CDR3 is TGTGCCTACCGACTAGCGGGAGGAGGTAGGAACATTCAGTACTTC.

The chain combines TRBV10-3 with TRBJ1-1; D perhaps matches TRBD1 (6 bases). The length of the CDR3 is 11 residues. Germline lookup yields CDR1 ENHRY and CDR2 SYGVKD. The V gene lost 7 bases and the J gene lost 7 bases, with 10 bases spanning the gap. CDR3 region: CAITKDSEAFF. In DNA form, the CDR3 reads TGTGCCATCACCAAGGACAGTGAAGCTTTCTTT.

The genes are TRBV4-1 and TRBJ2-5, with D perhaps TRBD1 (6 bases). The CDR3 is 14 residues long. Germline CDR1 MGHRA, CDR2 YSYEKL. Trimming removed 2 bases at V and 6 bases at J, with 13 bases between. The CDR3 nucleotides read TGCGCCAGCAGCCAAATAGGGGGTATCAAGACCCAGTACTTC. This sequence encodes CASSQIGGIKTQYF.

The genes are TRBV21-1 and TRBJ2-5; TRBD2, as called in the table, went unchecked against the DNA. TRBV21-1 constitutes a pseudogene. The CDR3 has 16 residues. CDR3 nucleotides: TGTGCCAGCAGCAAAGAGGGGACTAGCGGTCTTGAGACCCAGTACTTC. It translates to CASSKEGTSGLETQYF.

The chain uses TRBV5-6 and TRBJ2-4; the match to TRBD2 covers 8 bases. The germline V gene has CDR1 SGHDT and CDR2 YYEEEE. The V and J ends lost 2 bases and 3 bases, in that order; junction bases with no gene match: 7. The CDR3 is 16 residues long. The CDR3 loop reads CASSLAGRGDKNIQYF. CDR3 DNA: TGTGCCAGCAGCTTAGCCGGGAGGGGGGACAAAAACATTCAGTACTTC.

This clone was detected a few times. The gene calls are TRBV9 and TRBJ2-3; 13 bases are shared with TRBD2. Germline CDR1 is SGDLS and CDR2 is YYNGEE. This CDR3 has 18 residues. V was pared by 4 bases and J by 0 bases, with 8 bases of the junction left unmatched. CDR3 residues: CASSSGLAGATSTDTQYF. CDR3 DNA sequence: TGTGCCAGCAGCAGCGGACTAGCGGGAGCTACTAGCACAGATACGCAGTATTTT.

This clone was seen only a few times. The CDR3 DNA is TGCGCCAGCAGCGTATTACCCCAACAGGGAGATGGCTACACCTTC. Protein product: CASSVLPQQGDGYTF. The J gene is TRBJ1-2, the V gene TRBV5-1, with D perhaps TRBD1 (6 bases). The CDR3 contains 15 residues. Per the germline V gene, CDR1 is SGHRS and CDR2 is YFSETQ. Trimming removed 4 bases at V and 6 bases at J, with 19 bases between.

The V call is TRBV30, the J call TRBJ2-2, with TRBD1 matching over 7 bases. The CDR3 runs to 16 residues. The V gene's germline CDR1 is GTSNPN and CDR2 SVGIG (reference sequence). V lost 0 bases and J lost 2; bases outside the gene matches: 6. This CDR3 is CAWSVIGTVNTGELFF. CDR3 coding DNA: TGTGCCTGGAGTGTAATCGGGACAGTAAACACCGGGGAGCTGTTTTTT.

J is TRBJ1-4 and V is TRBV4-1; D ambiguous. V shed 3 bases and J shed 8 bases, with 19 bases lying between them. The germline gives CDR1 MGHRA, CDR2 YSYEKL. The CDR3 extends over 16 amino acids. CDR3 coding DNA: TGCGCCAGCAGCCAGCCGCGCCGAGGCTCTCTAGAAAAACTGTTTTTT. Its translation is CASSQPRRGSLEKLFF.

Remarks on this clone: At the DNA level, this CDR3 is encoded by other sequences in the same sample as well. The chain links TRBV30 to TRBJ2-5; D gene ambiguous. V was trimmed by 2 bases and J by 0 bases, leaving 7 bases between them. Germline CDR1 reads GTSNPN; CDR2 reads SVGIG (reference sequence). This CDR3 has 13 amino acids. The CDR3 protein is CAWSSGYQETQYF. The CDR3 DNA reads TGTGCCTGGAGTTCCGGGTACCAAGAGACCCAGTACTTC.

The rearrangement links TRBV6-1 to TRBJ2-5; D not certain. Germline V gene data show CDR1 as MNHNS and CDR2 as SASEGT. Trimming removed 4 bases from V and 5 bases from J, with 11 bases in between. CDR3 size: 13 residues. CDR3 region: CASSGRVRETQYF. DNA for the CDR3: TGTGCCAGCAGTGGCCGGGTGCGGGAGACCCAGTACTTC.

V and J are TRBV30 and TRBJ1-3; unclear D gene. The CDR3 is 15 amino acids. Trimming took off 1 base at V and 0 bases at J, with 10 bases between the two ends. Germline V gene data show CDR1 as GTSNPN and CDR2 as SVGIG (reference sequence). The CDR3, as DNA: TGTGCCTGGAGTGCAATGCAGCGCTCTGGAAACACCATATATTTT. It encodes CAWSAMQRSGNTIYF.

The J gene is TRBJ2-5, the V gene TRBV9, with TRBD2 matching over 12 bases. Germline CDR1 SGDLS, CDR2 YYNGEE. With 3 bases clipped from V and 6 bases from J, the junction kept 21 bases outside the gene matches. The CDR3 spans 20 residues. CDR3 in DNA: TGTGCCAGCAGCGGACCAAGCGCCCTAGCGGGGGGGGGACTGGGGAAGACCCAGTACTTC. Translated, it gives CASSGPSALAGGGLGKTQYF.

A few counts support this clone. CDR3 nucleotides: TGTGCCATCAGACCGACTAGCGGAATAGATTACAATGAGCAGTTCTTC. This codes for CAIRPTSGIDYNEQFF. The genes are TRBV10-3 and TRBJ2-1, with 9 nucleotides matching TRBD2. The V and J ends lost 6 bases and 4 bases, in that order; junction bases with no gene match: 10. Germline assignment: CDR1 ENHRY and CDR2 SYGVKD. The CDR3 spans 16 residues.

This clone was counted only a few times. V is TRBV7-2 and J is TRBJ1-2; D is unresolved. In germline, CDR1 is SGHTA, CDR2 FQGNSA. CDR3 size: 14 residues. The V end was cut by 1 base, the J end by 4 bases, with 10 bases between. DNA for the CDR3: TGTGCCAGCAGCTTAGTTCAGGCGCCCTATGGCTACACCTTC. Translation gives CASSLVQAPYGYTF.

The chain employs TRBV2 and TRBJ2-7; the D gene is possibly TRBD2 (6 bases). CDR1 SNHLY and CDR2 FYNNEI come from the germline V gene. V was trimmed by 6 bases and J by 5 bases, leaving 17 bases between them. The CDR3 has 14 amino acids. The CDR3 is CASSKTSMNNEQYF. CDR3 coding DNA: TGTGCCAGCAGCAAGACTAGTATGAACAACGAGCAGTACTTC.

The table lists this clone with a few counts. V and J are TRBV11-2 and TRBJ2-5; 7 nucleotides line up with TRBD2. This CDR3 region has 13 residues. The germline V gene encodes CDR1 SGHAT and CDR2 FQNNGV. The junction had 2 bases not matched to a gene; V was cut back by 5 bases and J by 2 bases. The CDR3 is CASSPSGQETQYF. Written as DNA, the CDR3 is TGTGCCAGCAGCCCTAGCGGACAAGAGACCCAGTACTTC.

This chain uses TRBV28 with TRBJ1-4, with 9 bases that match TRBD1. From germline, CDR1 is MDHEN and CDR2 SYDVKM. The CDR3 consists of 15 residues. With 5 bases clipped from V and 6 bases from J, the junction kept 7 bases outside the gene matches. The CDR3, as DNA: TGTGCCAGCAGTCGCCTGGACAGGGGACATGAAAAACTGTTTTTT. Its protein is CASSRLDRGHEKLFF.

V gene TRBV6-1 combines with J gene TRBJ1-1; tentatively, D is TRBD1 (5 bases). The germline V and J ends were trimmed by 0 bases and 0 bases, with 8 bases remaining between them. CDR3 length: 15 residues. Germline V gene lookup returns CDR1 MNHNS and CDR2 SASEGT. The CDR3 protein is CASSEADRMNTEAFF. CDR3 DNA: TGTGCCAGCAGTGAAGCAGACAGAATGAACACTGAAGCTTTCTTT.

This clone was seen more than once but under ten times. Here the CDR3 reads CASSRGSTEAFF. For the CDR3, the DNA is TGTGCCAGTAGCCGAGGGAGCACTGAAGCTTTCTTT. The V call is TRBV19, the J call TRBJ1-1; D not resolved. Between the trimmed V and J ends, which lost 6 bases and 4 bases, there was a span of 9 bases. The CDR3 has 12 residues. Per the germline V gene, CDR1 is LNHDA and CDR2 is SQIVND (reference sequence).

This clone was observed a few times. V is TRBV5-1 and J is TRBJ1-1; unclear D gene. The germline V and J ends were trimmed by 0 bases and 0 bases, with 6 bases remaining between them. This CDR3 is 14 amino acids long. Germline CDR1 and CDR2: SGHRS and YFSETQ. The CDR3 DNA is TGCGCCAGCAGCTTGGTACAGTTGAACACTGAAGCTTTCTTT. Protein product: CASSLVQLNTEAFF. Variable domain in full (rest from reference TRBV5-1 and TRBJ1-1): KAGVTQTPRYLIKTRGQQVTLSCSPISGHRSVSWYQQTPGQGLQFLFEYFSETQRNKGNFPGRFSGRQFSNSRSEMNVSTLELGDSALYLCASSLVQLNTEAFFGQGTRLTVV.

The gene calls are TRBV7-3 and TRBJ2-4; perhaps TRBD1 as D (6 bases). Trimming shortened V by 5 bases and J by 5 bases, and 19 bases separated the two germline ends. Germline V gene lookup returns CDR1 SGHTA and CDR2 FQGTGA. This CDR3 is 16 amino acids long. CDR3 nucleotides: TGTGCCAGCAGCCCACCCCAGGGGCGAGGCCAAAACATTCAGTACTTC. As protein: CASSPPQGRGQNIQYF.

The V and J genes are TRBV5-1 and TRBJ2-1; 7 bases align to TRBD2. V lost 4 bases to trimming and J lost 9 bases; unmatched junction nucleotides: 13. The CDR3 is 15 residues long. The germline V gene has CDR1 SGHRS and CDR2 YFSETQ. Here the CDR3 DNA reads TGCGCCAGCAGCGGAACGTGGTTGGCGGGAGTTGAGCAGTTCTTC. Protein: CASSGTWLAGVEQFF. Supplemented by reference TRBV5-1 and TRBJ2-1, the full variable domain reads KAGVTQTPRYLIKTRGQQVTLSCSPISGHRSVSWYQQTPGQGLQFLFEYFSETQRNKGNFPGRFSGRQFSNSRSEMNVSTLELGDSALYLCASSGTWLAGVEQFFGPGTRLTVL.

In this sample, this clone turned up a few times. V is TRBV7-9 and J is TRBJ1-2; tentatively, D is TRBD1 (6 bases). Per germline, CDR1 SEHNR and CDR2 FQNEAQ (reference sequence). V was trimmed by 3 bases and J by 8 bases, leaving 13 bases between them. This CDR3 is built from 13 residues. CDR3 sequence (DNA): TGTGCCAGCAGCTTGGCAGGGGATGAAGGCTACACCTTC. Residues: CASSLAGDEGYTF.